The next 13 T cell receptor beta chains were all read from a single sample in a study of shared clonotypes between healthy human individuals. The method was immunoSEQ multiplex PCR; TCRdb's version includes in-frame clones alone and lacks a portion of them. This sample has around 2.3 million clones, with under 97% found just once. Sequencing was performed on naive CD4+ T cells sorted from blood. The subset here: CD45RA+ positively selected. These receptor sequences come from a man younger than 35 in good health.

The chain carries TRBV18 and TRBJ2-7; TRBD1 matches 9 bases. Germline V gene sequence: CDR1 KGHSH, CDR2 LQKENI. The CDR3 sequence is 14 residues long. Trimming took 5 bases from V and 3 from J; bases not matched to a gene: 5. The CDR3 sequence: CASSTGTGYYEQYF. CDR3 in DNA: TGTGCCAGCTCAACCGGGACAGGGTACTACGAGCAGTACTTC.

This chain uses TRBV7-6 with TRBJ2-5, with 7 nucleotides matching TRBD2. The CDR3 has 14 amino acids. Losses at the gene ends were 1 base for V and 1 base for J; bases not matched to a gene: 0. CDR1 SGHVS and CDR2 FNYEAQ come from the germline V gene. CDR3: CASSLGTSQETQYF. The DNA of the CDR3 is TGTGCCAGCAGCTTAGGGACTAGCCAAGAGACCCAGTACTTC.

The V gene is TRBV9, the J gene TRBJ1-6; no firm D call. The germline V gene has CDR1 SGDLS and CDR2 YYNGEE. V shed 0 bases and J shed 9 bases, with 10 bases lying between them. The CDR3 length is 14 residues. The CDR3 is CASSVGQERSPLHF. The CDR3 DNA reads as TGTGCCAGCAGCGTAGGGCAGGAACGTTCACCCCTCCACTTT.

A single count supports this clone. Written as DNA, the CDR3 is TGTGCCAGCAGTTTAGATTTGTTGGGATCCCGCAGGGTTGATACGCAGTATTTT. Translating gives CASSLDLLGSRRVDTQYF. The rearrangement uses TRBV27 and TRBJ2-3; D might be TRBD1 (5 bases). Trimming pared 2 bases from V and 6 bases from J, leaving 24 bases between. Germline CDR1 is MNHEY and CDR2 is SMNVEV (reference sequence). The CDR3 covers 18 residues.

This chain connects TRBV5-4 to TRBJ2-3; perhaps TRBD1 as D (6 bases). Trimming left V 3 bases short and J 0 bases short, with 11 bases between. The CDR3 spans 15 residues. Germline lookup yields CDR1 SGHNT and CDR2 YYREEE (reference sequence). CDR3 nucleotides: TGTGCCAGCAGCTCGGAAGGGGGAAGCACAGATACGCAGTATTTT. Translating it yields CASSSEGGSTDTQYF.

This chain joins TRBV19 and TRBJ2-7, with TRBD2 matching 14 bases. Germline CDR1 and CDR2: LNHDA and SQIVND (reference sequence). V was clipped by 4 bases and J by 5 bases; unmatched bases: 4. The CDR3 totals 15 residues. In DNA, the CDR3 is TGTGCCAGTAGTACAGGGACTAGCGGGAGCAACGAGCAGTACTTC. Encoded protein: CASSTGTSGSNEQYF.

The CDR3 sequence: CASSYSPTGTQPQHF. The DNA of the CDR3 is TGTGCCAGCAGTTACTCCCCGACAGGAACTCAGCCCCAGCATTTT. The V gene is TRBV6-5, the J gene TRBJ1-5, with D tentatively TRBD1 (6 bases). CDR3 length equals 15 residues. V shed 0 bases and J shed 6 bases, with 12 bases lying between them. CDR1 MNHEY and CDR2 SVGAGI come from the germline V gene.

The V call is TRBV10-3, the J call TRBJ2-7; 8 bases match TRBD1. Trimming cost V 0 bases and J 5 bases; bases outside gene matches: 12. The CDR3 runs 17 residues. The V gene's germline CDR1 is ENHRY and CDR2 SYGVKD. The CDR3 reads CAISESKGQAMIDEQYF. CDR3 in DNA: TGTGCCATCAGTGAGTCGAAGGGACAGGCGATGATAGACGAGCAGTACTTC.

V gene TRBV11-2 combines with J gene TRBJ1-2, with D possibly TRBD1 on 6 matching bases. The CDR3 is 12 residues long. V lost 3 bases, J lost 6 bases, and 8 bases lay in between. The V gene's germline CDR1 is SGHAT and CDR2 FQNNGV. CDR3 sequence reads: CASSLDSNGYTF. CDR3 nucleotide sequence: TGTGCCAGCAGCTTGGACAGTAATGGCTACACCTTC.

The count of this clone is one. This chain joins TRBV28 and TRBJ2-1, with 9 bases identical to TRBD2. The length of the CDR3 is 17 residues. V shed 0 bases, J shed 6 bases, and the junction held 9 bases outside the gene matches. Germline CDR1 is MDHEN and CDR2 is SYDVKM. The CDR3 DNA reads as TGTGCCAGCAGTTTATGGGACAAGGGACTAGCCCCCAATGAGCAGTTCTTC. This gives the protein CASSLWDKGLAPNEQFF. Filled out from reference TRBV28 and TRBJ2-1, the complete variable domain reads DVKVTQSSRYLVKRTGEKVFLECVQDMDHENMFWYRQDPGLGLRLIYFSYDVKMKEKGDIPEGYSVSREKKERFSLILESASTNQTSMYLCASSLWDKGLAPNEQFFGPGTRLTVL.

This chain uses TRBV5-1 with TRBJ2-7; TRBD1 matches 8 bases. Germline CDR1 SGHRS, CDR2 YFSETQ. This CDR3 is 16 amino acids long. V lost 1 base to trimming and J lost 6 bases; unmatched junction nucleotides: 12. The CDR3 loop reads CASSLLSSGGLGEQYF. CDR3 sequence (DNA): TGCGCCAGCAGCTTGCTCTCATCAGGGGGCCTTGGCGAGCAGTACTTC.

The chain combines TRBV10-3 with TRBJ1-1; D is unclear. The germline V gene has CDR1 ENHRY and CDR2 SYGVKD. The CDR3 is 13 residues long. V lost 6 bases and J lost 7, with 15 bases in between. CDR3 protein: CAISRPGKDEAFF. The DNA of the CDR3 is TGTGCCATCAGCCGCCCCGGCAAAGATGAAGCTTTCTTT.

V and J are TRBV7-9 and TRBJ1-1, with 7 positions matching TRBD1. The junction had 11 bases not matched to a gene; V was cut back by 5 bases and J by 2 bases. Per the germline V gene, CDR1 is SEHNR and CDR2 is FQNEAQ (reference sequence). This CDR3 is built from 16 residues. CDR3 DNA: TGTGCCAGCAGCCCCTTTCGTGGACAGGTCAACACTGAAGCTTTCTTT. Translating gives CASSPFRGQVNTEAFF.